This entry lists 15 T cell receptor beta chains sequenced from one sample in a study of shared clonotypes between healthy human individuals. Sequenced by immunoSEQ multiplex PCR; TCRdb stores in-frame clones only, minus some. The table includes about 2,500,000 clones, more than 90% detected once. Sequences were obtained from naive CD4+ T cells sorted from blood. Subset denoted: CD45RA+ positively selected. The receptor source for this set is a man younger than 35 in good health.

This sequence joins TRBV10-2 and TRBJ1-6; D call uncertain. Trimming removed 0 bases at V and 7 bases at J, with 7 bases between. Germline values: CDR1 WSHSY, CDR2 SAAADI. CDR3 length: 14 amino acids. The CDR3 sequence is CASSESGGNSPLHF. Here the CDR3 DNA reads TGCGCCAGCAGTGAGTCTGGAGGCAATTCACCCCTCCACTTT.

The sample holds one count of this clone. This chain joins TRBV30 and TRBJ1-6; D call uncertain. This CDR3 region has 13 residues. V lost 4 bases and J 7 bases, leaving 11 bases between the germline ends. Per germline, CDR1 GTSNPN and CDR2 SVGIG (reference sequence). CDR3 bases: TGTGCCTGGACAACACAAAGCAATTCACCCCTCCACTTT. Translated: CAWTTQSNSPLHF.

CDR3 bases: TGCGCCAGCAGCTGGGGGACTAGCGCACCTAAAAACATTCAGTACTTC. Amino acid sequence: CASSWGTSAPKNIQYF. The chain couples TRBV5-1 to TRBJ2-4; TRBD2 aligns across 10 bases. The CDR3 runs to 16 residues. Germline values: CDR1 SGHRS, CDR2 YFSETQ. The trim removed 3 bases at V and 4 bases at J, leaving 7 bases unmatched.

This rearrangement joins TRBV18 to TRBJ1-4; D perhaps matches TRBD1 (6 bases). The CDR3 runs 14 residues. Per germline, CDR1 KGHSH and CDR2 LQKENI. V was cut by 5 bases and J by 5 bases, with 12 bases left in between. The CDR3 nucleotides read TGTGCCAGCTCAAGGGGGGCCGTGAATGAAAAACTGTTTTTT. Residues: CASSRGAVNEKLFF. Variable domain in full (rest from reference TRBV18 and TRBJ1-4): NAGVMQNPRHLVRRRGQEARLRCSPMKGHSHVYWYRQLPEEGLKFMVYLQKENIIDESGMPKERFSAEFPKEGPSILRIQQVVRGDSAAYFCASSRGAVNEKLFFGSGTQLSVL.

The sample holds one count of this clone. This chain uses TRBV6-4 with TRBJ2-4; perhaps TRBD2 as D (5 bases). Germline V gene sequence: CDR1 MRHNA, CDR2 SNTAGT. CDR3 length: 18 residues. The V end was cut by 4 bases, the J end by 3 bases, with 22 bases between. The CDR3 spells CASSAGLTKAPYKNIQYF. CDR3 nucleotide sequence: TGTGCCAGCAGTGCCGGACTGACCAAAGCCCCTTACAAAAACATTCAGTACTTC.

The chain recombines TRBV10-1 with TRBJ1-4, with D uncertain. With 6 bases removed from V and 10 bases from J, the gap between germline ends came to 18 bases. The germline CDR1 and CDR2 sequences are WNHNN and SYGVQD (reference sequence). This CDR3 region has 14 residues. DNA for the CDR3: TGCGCCAGCAGCGCCTATAGTACGGGAGGAAAACTGTTTTTT. Translating it yields CASSAYSTGGKLFF.

This rearrangement joins TRBV10-3 to TRBJ1-2, with D possibly being TRBD1 (6 bases). V was cut by 4 bases and J by 1 base, with 10 bases left in between. Germline-derived CDR1 and CDR2 are ENHRY and SYGVKD. CDR3 length: 14 residues. As DNA, the CDR3 is TGTGCCATCAGTGCCGGACAGCTTAACTATGGCTACACCTTC. This translates into CAISAGQLNYGYTF.

The J gene is TRBJ1-2, the V gene TRBV2, with 9 bases matching TRBD1. CDR1 is SNHLY and CDR2 is FYNNEI in the germline V gene. The trim removed 3 bases at V and 8 bases at J, leaving 7 bases unmatched. This CDR3 is 14 amino acids long. In DNA form, the CDR3 reads TGTGCCAGCAGTGACCTACAGGGGGCAGGAGGCTACACCTTC. It encodes CASSDLQGAGGYTF.

The chain carries TRBV6-5 and TRBJ2-3; 8 nucleotides align to TRBD2. With V trimmed by 6 bases and J by 0 bases, 5 bases remained unmatched. This CDR3 has 15 amino acids. From germline, CDR1 is MNHEY and CDR2 SVGAGI. CDR3 amino acids: CASRPPSGSTDTQYF. DNA of the CDR3: TGTGCCAGCAGACCGCCTAGCGGGAGCACAGATACGCAGTATTTT.

This clone appeared once. The chain is built from TRBV6-6 and TRBJ2-3; TRBD2 might be the D (5 bases). V lost 7 bases and J lost 5, with 7 bases in between. This CDR3 spans 11 amino acids. The germline V gene has CDR1 MNHNY and CDR2 SVGAGI (reference sequence). CDR3 sequence: CASIREDTQYF. For the CDR3, the DNA is TGTGCCAGCATCCGGGAAGATACGCAGTATTTT.

This chain links TRBV30 with TRBJ2-6; 11 positions agree with TRBD1. CDR1 and CDR2 (germline): GTSNPN, SVGIG (reference sequence). The CDR3 has 17 amino acids. Germline trimming cut 3 bases from V and 4 bases from J; bases unmatched to any gene: 8. Written as DNA, the CDR3 is TGTGCCTGGAGGCGGACAGGGGGCGTGGGAGGGGCCAACGTCCTGACTTTC. Its protein product is CAWRRTGGVGGANVLTF.

This sequence joins TRBV7-6 and TRBJ1-3; no clear D. The CDR3 is 16 residues long. Trimming left V 0 bases short and J 4 bases short, with 13 bases between. CDR1 and CDR2 from the germline V gene are SGHVS and FNYEAQ. Here the CDR3 DNA reads TGTGCCAGCAGCTTAGCGGGAAGGACCGGGGGAAACACCATATATTTT. This codes for CASSLAGRTGGNTIYF. The full variable domain, in which reference TRBV7-6 and TRBJ1-3 provide the parts outside the CDR3, is GAGVSQSPRYKVTKRGQDVALRCDPISGHVSLYWYRQALGQGPEFLTYFNYEAQQDKSGLPNDRFSAERPEGSISTLTIQRTEQRDSAMYRCASSLAGRTGGNTIYFGEGSWLTVV.

This clone was seen once. J is TRBJ1-3 and V is TRBV7-2; 8 nucleotides align to TRBD1. Germline lookup yields CDR1 SGHTA and CDR2 FQGNSA. The V segment lost 1 base and the J segment 3 bases; nucleotides outside the gene matches: 5. The CDR3 is 16 amino acids. This chain's CDR3 is CASSLGAGQGGNTIYF. The CDR3 nucleotides are TGTGCCAGCAGCTTAGGAGCCGGACAGGGTGGAAACACCATATATTTT.

In nucleotides, the CDR3 is TGTGCCAGCAGTCCCCCTGGGACTCTGTCTTTCTACGAGCAGTACTTC. This sequence encodes CASSPPGTLSFYEQYF. This chain uses TRBV25-1 with TRBJ2-7; D might be TRBD2 (6 bases). This CDR3 has 16 residues. Looked up from germline, CDR1 is MGHDK and CDR2 is SYGVNS. Trimming removed 5 bases from V and 3 bases from J, with 20 bases in between.

The CDR3 region is CASSISRGATQETQYF. In nucleotides, the CDR3 is TGTGCCAGTAGTATATCTCGGGGGGCGACTCAAGAGACCCAGTACTTC. The genes are TRBV19 and TRBJ2-5, with a possible D match to TRBD2 (7 bases). The V gene's germline CDR1 is LNHDA and CDR2 SQIVND (reference sequence). The CDR3 contains 16 residues. V lost 2 bases, J lost 2 bases, and 15 bases lay in between. The variable domain in full, with the rest retrieved from reference TRBV19 and TRBJ2-5, is DGGITQSPKYLFRKEGQNVTLSCEQNLNHDAMYWYRQDPGQGLRLIYYSQIVNDFQKGDIAEGYSVSREKKESFPLTVTSAQKNPTAFYLCASSISRGATQETQYFGPGTRLLVL.